These 13 T cell receptor beta chains were sequenced from one sample in a study of T cell changes during pregnancy in multiple sclerosis (dated 2019 in TCRdb). The library was obtained by the immunoSEQ multiplex PCR assay. TCRdb stores this immuneACCESS table with in-frame sequences only. Part of the clones is absent; in the studies checked, under half of the shortfall reflects unresolved V genes, and no reason is known for the rest. This sample has tens of thousands of clones in its table, and approximately 90% of those were observed once. 0.5% to 0.65% of the sample belongs to the ten largest clones. Specimen: CD4+ T cells from peripheral blood mononuclear cells, collected in the first trimester of pregnancy. The receptors here all came from a female donor with multiple sclerosis, enrolled in a pregnancy study.

The chain couples TRBV2 to TRBJ2-2; the match to TRBD2 covers 12 bases. The CDR3 has 14 amino acids. J gave up 5 bases and V 8 bases, and 3 bases lay outside the gene matches. The germline CDR1 and CDR2 sequences are SNHLY and FYNNEI. The CDR3 is CASRLAGATGELFF. The CDR3 DNA sequence: TGTGCCAGCCGACTAGCGGGAGCAACCGGGGAGCTGTTTTTT.

The gene calls are TRBV7-8 and TRBJ2-7, with TRBD1 identical over 7 bases. Germline loops: CDR1 SGHVS, CDR2 FQNEAQ. Trimming removed 5 bases from V and 6 bases from J; junction bases left unmatched: 7. CDR3 size: 13 residues. The CDR3 here is CASSRRQGGEQYF. In DNA, the CDR3 is TGTGCCAGCAGCCGTCGACAGGGTGGCGAGCAGTACTTC.

This chain links TRBV5-4 with TRBJ1-2; tentative D call: TRBD1 (5 bases). With 4 bases removed from V and 3 bases from J, the gap between germline ends came to 13 bases. Germline V gene data show CDR1 as SGHNT and CDR2 as YYREEE (reference sequence). This CDR3 region has 14 residues. CDR3 sequence reads: CASSPFGGDYGYTF. The DNA for the CDR3 is TGTGCCAGCAGCCCCTTCGGGGGGGACTATGGCTACACCTTC.

V and J are TRBV5-5 and TRBJ1-1, with D possibly matching TRBD1 (6 bases). The CDR3 extends over 16 amino acids. Germline V gene data show CDR1 as SGHKS and CDR2 as YYEKEE (reference sequence). Trimming took off 3 bases at V and 6 bases at J, with 21 bases between the two ends. The CDR3 sequence: CASSSMTGIGEAEAFF. The CDR3 DNA is TGTGCCAGCAGCTCAATGACAGGTATAGGGGAAGCTGAAGCTTTCTTT.

This rearrangement joins TRBV9 to TRBJ2-1; 9 nucleotides agree with TRBD2. Germline V CDR1 and CDR2: SGDLS, YYNGEE. The CDR3 runs 20 residues. With 4 bases clipped from V and 2 bases from J, the junction kept 19 bases outside the gene matches. CDR3 in DNA: TGTGCCAGCAGCCCGTACGCGCTAGCGGGATTCGGCGGTGCCTACAATGAGCAGTTCTTC. Translated: CASSPYALAGFGGAYNEQFF.

This clone has only one observation. The rearrangement links TRBV6-1 to TRBJ2-1, with a tentative D call TRBD2 (6 bases). The CDR3 has 14 amino acids. V lost 0 bases and J lost 10, with 13 bases in between. Germline CDR1 reads MNHNS; CDR2 reads SASEGT. This CDR3 reads CASSEARLVSEQFF. The CDR3 DNA follows: TGTGCCAGCAGTGAAGCCCGACTAGTTAGCGAGCAGTTCTTC.

This chain connects TRBV19 to TRBJ2-1; D is possibly TRBD1 (8 bases). CDR1 and CDR2 from the germline V gene are LNHDA and SQIVND (reference sequence). The V and J ends lost 5 bases and 9 bases respectively, with 26 bases between them. The CDR3 is 17 amino acids. The CDR3 sequence: CASSDMGSGTGYGEQFF. The CDR3 DNA is TGTGCCAGTAGTGATATGGGAAGCGGGACAGGCTATGGTGAGCAGTTCTTC.

V and J are TRBV7-6 and TRBJ1-1; 11 nucleotides align to TRBD1. The length of the CDR3 is 19 residues. The germline V gene has CDR1 SGHVS and CDR2 FNYEAQ. V lost 5 bases, J lost 6 bases, and 20 bases stayed unmatched. CDR3 residues: CASSALGQGAMGGQAEAFF. CDR3 sequence (DNA): TGTGCCAGCAGCGCCCTAGGACAGGGGGCGATGGGTGGCCAAGCTGAAGCTTTCTTT.

The chain couples TRBV6-6 to TRBJ2-1; 8 bases fit TRBD1. From germline, CDR1 is MNHNY and CDR2 SVGAGI (reference sequence). The junction had 8 bases not matched to a gene; V was cut back by 6 bases and J by 4 bases. The CDR3 sequence is 15 residues long. CDR3: CASRGGQGLYNEQFF. CDR3 nucleotide sequence: TGTGCCAGCAGGGGTGGACAGGGACTTTACAATGAGCAGTTCTTC.

The V and J genes are TRBV7-8 and TRBJ2-1; 8 positions match TRBD2. The CDR3 loop spans 14 amino acids. With 5 bases clipped from V and 6 bases from J, the junction kept 6 bases outside the gene matches. From germline, CDR1 is SGHVS and CDR2 FQNEAQ. The DNA of the CDR3 is TGTGCCAGCAGCCTCGGGGGGGCCTCCAATGAGCAGTTCTTC. It yields the protein CASSLGGASNEQFF.

V is TRBV4-2 and J is TRBJ1-2; possibly TRBD1 for D (5 bases). Germline CDR1 reads LGHNA; CDR2 reads YNFKEQ. V was trimmed by 0 bases and J by 8 bases, leaving 10 bases between them. The length of the CDR3 is 13 residues. The CDR3: CASSQDRVGGYTF. CDR3 DNA sequence: TGTGCCAGCAGCCAAGACAGGGTCGGCGGCTACACCTTC.

This CDR3 is CASSLNSNGYQPQHF. CDR3 in DNA: TGTGCCAGCAGCTTAAATTCAAACGGTTATCAGCCCCAGCATTTT. The V call is TRBV7-2, the J call TRBJ1-5; D not certain. The CDR3 length is 15 residues. V lost 2 bases and J lost 5, with 13 bases in between. Germline lookup yields CDR1 SGHTA and CDR2 FQGNSA.

V is TRBV6-6 and J is TRBJ1-4; 7 bases match TRBD1. The CDR3 runs to 16 residues. Losses at the gene ends were 4 bases for V and 1 base for J; bases not matched to a gene: 6. Germline V gene lookup returns CDR1 MNHNY and CDR2 SVGAGI (reference sequence). The CDR3 bases are TGTGCCAGCAGTTGGGGGACAGAAAAAACTAATGAAAAACTGTTTTTT. Translated, it gives CASSWGTEKTNEKLFF.